The 21 T cell receptor beta chains in this list originate from one sample, sequenced in a study of shared clonotypes between healthy human individuals. Data came from immunoSEQ multiplex PCR; TCRdb stores just in-frame clones and leaves some out. The sample consists of a few million clones, 90% to 95% of them appearing once. The sample comprised naive CD4+ T cells from PBMCs. As to subset: CD45RA+ positively selected. Receptor source: a man aged 18 to 29 in good health. Some clones in this sample may be carry-over from other donors' samples.

The chain employs TRBV27 and TRBJ2-5, with 7 bases fitting TRBD1. Germline CDR1 MNHEY, CDR2 SMNVEV (reference sequence). The CDR3 has 15 residues. J lost 5 bases, V lost 2 bases, and 8 bases had no gene match. The CDR3 DNA follows: TGTGCCAGCAGTTTAGACAGGACCAGGGGGGAGACCCAGTACTTC. Protein product: CASSLDRTRGETQYF.

CDR3: CASGGANYGYTF. The CDR3 bases are TGTGCTAGTGGGGGAGCGAACTATGGCTACACCTTC. The chain recombines TRBV12-5 with TRBJ1-2; D ambiguous. Germline V CDR1 and CDR2: LGHNT, FRNRAP. The CDR3 length is 12 residues. Trimming left V 6 bases short and J 2 bases short, with 7 bases between.

J is TRBJ1-3 and V is TRBV5-1, with D possibly TRBD1 on 5 matching bases. V was cut by 4 bases and J by 0 bases, with 17 bases left in between. Germline V lookup: CDR1 SGHRS, CDR2 YFSETQ. The CDR3 is 17 amino acids. The CDR3 sequence is CASSPGRTVSSGNTIYF. CDR3 in DNA: TGCGCCAGCAGCCCGGGACGTACCGTAAGCTCTGGAAACACCATATATTTT.

The V and J genes are TRBV7-8 and TRBJ1-3; perhaps TRBD1 as D (6 bases). Germline V gene sequence: CDR1 SGHVS, CDR2 FQNEAQ. Trimming took off 4 bases at V and 0 bases at J, with 16 bases between the two ends. The CDR3 has 17 amino acids. The CDR3 is CASSSSSGQRSGNTIYF. The DNA for the CDR3 is TGTGCCAGCAGCTCCTCCTCGGGACAACGCTCTGGAAACACCATATATTTT.

The chain combines TRBV2 with TRBJ2-2; D is uncertain. Germline CDR1 is SNHLY and CDR2 is FYNNEI. The CDR3 length is 14 residues. V lost 5 bases and J 6 bases, leaving 13 bases between the germline ends. CDR3 nucleotides: TGTGCCAGCAGTAACCAACTGGGTTCCGGGGAGCTGTTTTTT. It codes for CASSNQLGSGELFF.

The rearrangement links TRBV10-2 to TRBJ2-3, with a possible D match to TRBD2 (5 bases). The V and J ends lost 8 bases and 1 base respectively, with 13 bases between them. The CDR3 sequence is 14 residues long. From germline, CDR1 is WSHSY and CDR2 SAAADI. CDR3 in amino acids: CASDGIGRTDTQYF. The DNA for the CDR3 is TGCGCCAGCGACGGGATCGGACGCACAGATACGCAGTATTTT.

The chain links TRBV4-1 to TRBJ1-5; D remains unclear. Trimming removed 1 base from V and 7 bases from J, with 11 bases in between. CDR1 is MGHRA and CDR2 is YSYEKL in the germline V gene. The CDR3 runs 14 residues. The CDR3 DNA is TGCGCCAGCAGCCAAGTGGGTCAAGGGCAGCCCCAGCATTTT. This codes for CASSQVGQGQPQHF.

As to this clone: Other nucleotide sequences in the sample specify the same CDR3. The chain employs TRBV28 and TRBJ2-7, with D unresolved. Between the trimmed V and J ends, which lost 2 bases and 6 bases, there was a span of 5 bases. The CDR3 consists of 11 residues. Looked up from germline, CDR1 is MDHEN and CDR2 is SYDVKM. The CDR3 reads CASSLGAEQYF. CDR3 coding DNA: TGTGCCAGCAGTTTAGGAGCCGAGCAGTACTTC.

This clone has a single count. This chain links TRBV25-1 with TRBJ2-7; D call uncertain. The V end was cut by 5 bases, the J end by 5 bases, with 13 bases between. The CDR3 spans 13 residues. CDR1 and CDR2 (germline): MGHDK, SYGVNS. The CDR3 nucleotides are TGTGCCAGCAGTTACCAGGTCGTCCACGAGCAGTACTTC. As protein: CASSYQVVHEQYF.

This chain links TRBV9 with TRBJ2-3; TRBD2 is a possible D gene (7 bases). CDR1 SGDLS and CDR2 YYNGEE come from the germline V gene. The germline V and J ends were trimmed by 4 bases and 0 bases, with 12 bases remaining between them. The CDR3 loop spans 15 amino acids. CDR3 bases: TGTGCCAGCAGCCCCGGCGGGGGCAGCACAGATACGCAGTATTTT. Its translation: CASSPGGGSTDTQYF.

The CDR3: CASSQDRADQETQYF. The CDR3 coding sequence is TGCGCCAGCAGCCAAGACAGGGCGGATCAAGAGACCCAGTACTTC. This chain connects TRBV4-1 to TRBJ2-5; tentatively, D is TRBD1 (5 bases). V lost 0 bases and J 2 bases, leaving 10 bases between the germline ends. The CDR3 runs to 15 residues. CDR1 and CDR2 from the germline V gene are MGHRA and YSYEKL.

Comments on this clone: Other DNA sequences in the same sample also yield this CDR3. CDR3 bases: TGTGCCAGCTCACCCGGGAGCACAGATACGCAGTATTTT. It yields the protein CASSPGSTDTQYF. This chain joins TRBV18 and TRBJ2-3; D unclear. Germline V gives CDR1 KGHSH, CDR2 LQKENI. With 3 bases removed from V and 0 bases from J, the gap between germline ends came to 4 bases. CDR3 length: 13 amino acids.

This clone was seen only a few times. V usage is TRBV30 and J usage is TRBJ1-1, with unresolved D. There are 12 residues in the CDR3. Germline CDR1 and CDR2: GTSNPN and SVGIG (reference sequence). V lost 3 bases and J lost 4, with 9 bases in between. CDR3 region: CAWRWGVTEAFF. The CDR3, as DNA: TGTGCCTGGAGATGGGGTGTCACTGAAGCTTTCTTT.

This chain joins TRBV7-9 and TRBJ1-1; D uncertain. This CDR3 spans 17 amino acids. The V end lost 4 bases, the J end lost 6 bases, and 24 bases lay between the germline ends. The germline V gene has CDR1 SEHNR and CDR2 FQNEAQ (reference sequence). CDR3 residues: CASSWRENFGDYSEAFF. For the CDR3, the DNA is TGTGCCAGCAGCTGGCGCGAAAATTTTGGGGATTACTCTGAAGCTTTCTTT.

V usage is TRBV2 and J usage is TRBJ2-6; a weak D match, TRBD1 (6 bases). Germline V gene data show CDR1 as SNHLY and CDR2 as FYNNEI. The CDR3 is 15 residues long. The V end lost 8 bases, the J end lost 0 bases, and 11 bases lay between the germline ends. For the CDR3, the DNA is TGTGCCAGCTGGACAGACCACTCTGGGGCCAACGTCCTGACTTTC. Its protein is CASWTDHSGANVLTF.

The V and J genes are TRBV6-1 and TRBJ2-1; 14 bases match TRBD2. V trimming: 1 base; J trimming: 7 bases; junction bases outside the gene matches: 18. The CDR3 length is 21 residues. Germline lookup yields CDR1 MNHNS and CDR2 SASEGT. As DNA, the CDR3 is TGTGCCAGCAGTGAAGTCACCGCCCCTAGGACTAGCGGGAGGCCAAGGAATGAGCAGTTCTTC. Translating it yields CASSEVTAPRTSGRPRNEQFF.

The CDR3 loop reads CASSQELMSGGGNTIYF. The CDR3 DNA sequence: TGCGCCAGCAGCCAAGAACTTATGTCAGGGGGAGGAAACACCATATATTTT. The chain combines TRBV4-3 with TRBJ1-3; 7 nucleotides match TRBD1. This CDR3 region has 17 residues. The ends lost 0 bases at V and 4 bases at J; junction bases unmatched: 9. Germline values: CDR1 LGHNA, CDR2 YSLEER.

The chain carries TRBV6-6 and TRBJ1-5, with 7 nucleotides matching TRBD1. Trimming removed 6 bases from V and 3 bases from J; junction bases left unmatched: 5. The CDR3 totals 14 residues. CDR1 MNHNY and CDR2 SVGAGI come from the germline V gene (reference sequence). CDR3 DNA sequence: TGTGCCAGCAGCCTCGGACAGGACAATCAGCCCCAGCATTTT. This translates into CASSLGQDNQPQHF.

This chain links TRBV29-1 with TRBJ2-5; D gene uncertain. This CDR3 spans 12 amino acids. Germline V gene sequence: CDR1 SQVTM, CDR2 ANQGSEA. Trimming shortened V by 6 bases and J by 5 bases, and 13 bases separated the two germline ends. The CDR3 protein is CSVQSGSETQYF. The CDR3 DNA sequence: TGCAGCGTGCAATCCGGGTCCGAGACCCAGTACTTC.

A note on this clone: This sample includes further DNA sequences coding for the same CDR3. The rearrangement links TRBV28 to TRBJ1-3, with no clear D. The CDR3 totals 14 residues. V was shortened by 1 base and J by 1 base, with 5 bases between the two germline ends. From germline, CDR1 is MDHEN and CDR2 SYDVKM. CDR3 amino acids: CASSLSASGNTIYF. The CDR3, as DNA: TGTGCCAGCAGTTTATCTGCGTCTGGAAACACCATATATTTT.

The chain couples TRBV27 to TRBJ2-2; maybe TRBD2 (6 bases). V was pared by 4 bases and J by 1 base, with 19 bases between. Germline V CDR1 and CDR2: MNHEY, SMNVEV (reference sequence). There are 18 residues in the CDR3. The CDR3 is CASSSRLRGTVNTGELFF. CDR3 in DNA: TGTGCCAGCAGTTCCCGCCTCCGCGGGACCGTGAACACCGGGGAGCTGTTTTTT.